The 25 T cell receptor beta chains below were found in one sample sequenced in a study of T cells after yellow fever vaccination. TCRdb independently ran MiXCR on the 5' RACE reads; one entry per CDR3 protein. In the table there are under 300,000 distinct CDR3 sequences, 6.9% of which are singletons. Sequencing was performed on CD4+ T cells sorted from PBMCs, taken 15 days after the yellow fever booster vaccination. Receptors were obtained from a man aged 25 to 40 who received the YFV17D yellow fever vaccine.

This clonotype was picked up a small number of times. The V and J genes are TRBV7-2 and TRBJ1-6; D uncertain. V was cut by 2 bases and J by 6 bases, with 11 bases left in between. Germline lookup yields CDR1 SGHTA and CDR2 FQGNSA. The CDR3 totals 15 residues. CDR3 bases: TGTGCCAGCAGCTTACTAGGCAGGCGTAATTCACCCCTCCACTTT. Protein product: CASSLLGRRNSPLHF.

This clonotype was seen many times. V is TRBV7-9 and J is TRBJ2-7, with TRBD2 identical over 12 bases. Germline CDR1 reads SEHNR; CDR2 reads FQNEAQ (reference sequence). The CDR3 loop spans 17 amino acids. V lost 6 bases and J lost 1; bases outside the gene matches: 10. DNA of the CDR3: TGTGCCAGCAGACGATTGCTAGCGGGAGGGTTTTCCTACGAGCAGTACTTC. Its translation: CASRRLLAGGFSYEQYF.

This clonotype was seen ten or more times. The rearrangement uses TRBV20-1 and TRBJ2-7; TRBD2 aligns across 8 bases. Germline trimming cut 6 bases from V and 1 base from J; bases unmatched to any gene: 11. The CDR3 is made up of 15 amino acids. Germline values: CDR1 DFQATT, CDR2 SNEGSKA (reference sequence). The CDR3 reads CSAGGLGGGSYEQYF. CDR3 DNA sequence: TGCAGTGCAGGCGGTTTAGGCGGGGGGTCCTACGAGCAGTACTTC.

This clonotype was seen a few times. The chain joins TRBV7-9 to TRBJ2-7, with TRBD2 matching 14 bases. The CDR3 has 15 amino acids. The germline V gene has CDR1 SEHNR and CDR2 FQNEAQ (reference sequence). V trimming: 4 bases; J trimming: 4 bases; junction bases outside the gene matches: 3. The DNA of the CDR3 is TGTGCCAGCAGCTACGGACTAGCGGGAGGATACGAGCAGTACTTC. Protein sequence: CASSYGLAGGYEQYF. Full variable domain (missing parts from reference TRBV7-9 and TRBJ2-7): DTGVSQNPRHKITKRGQNVTFRCDPISEHNRLYWYRQTLGQGPEFLTYFQNEAQLEKSRLLSDRFSAERPKGSFSTLEIQRTEQGDSAMYLCASSYGLAGGYEQYFGPGTRLTVT.

V is TRBV24-1 and J is TRBJ2-1, with TRBD1 matching over 8 bases. The CDR3 is 16 amino acids. V lost 6 bases, J lost 3 bases, and 9 bases stayed unmatched. Per the germline V gene, CDR1 is KGHDR and CDR2 is SFDVKD. The CDR3 bases are TGTGCCACCAGTCACAGCCTTGGGACAGGCTACAATGAGCAGTTCTTC. This codes for CATSHSLGTGYNEQFF.

This clonotype has a handful of counts. The chain is built from TRBV12-3 or TRBV12-4 and TRBJ2-4; D is perhaps TRBD2 (5 bases). Trimming pared 4 bases from V and 3 bases from J, leaving 13 bases between. This CDR3 comprises 15 residues. CDR3 DNA sequence: TGTGCCAGCAGTTCCGAGCTAGCAATCAAAAACATTCAGTACTTC. It is translated as CASSSELAIKNIQYF.

This clonotype was observed many times. The chain employs TRBV20-1 and TRBJ2-3; D gene ambiguous. Trimming took 6 bases from V and 0 from J, leaving 10 bases between them. CDR3 length equals 13 residues. Germline V gene data show CDR1 as DFQATT and CDR2 as SNEGSKA (reference sequence). CDR3 in amino acids: CSAPTSSTDTQYF. Here the CDR3 DNA reads TGCAGTGCCCCTACGTCTAGCACAGATACGCAGTATTTT.

Notes on this clonotype: Mismatch with germline at one junction end may stem from a read error. The rearrangement uses TRBV5-4 and TRBJ2-1, with D tentatively TRBD2 (7 bases). CDR1 is SGHNT, CDR2 YYREEE, per germline (reference sequence). The CDR3 covers 15 residues. The CDR3 here is CDSSPSGGPLNEQFF. CDR3 DNA: TGTGACAGCAGCCCCTCGGGGGGCCCCTTAAATGAGCAGTTCTTC.

In its sample, this clonotype was seen many times. V is TRBV28 and J is TRBJ2-7; 7 bases align to TRBD1. Losses at the gene ends were 5 bases for V and 7 bases for J; bases not matched to a gene: 2. The CDR3 runs to 11 residues. Germline V CDR1 and CDR2: MDHEN, SYDVKM. CDR3 amino acids: CASSHRGEQYF. The CDR3 nucleotides are TGTGCCAGCAGTCACAGGGGTGAGCAGTACTTC.

As to this clonotype: A much larger clone is a single base away; this may be a read error. This chain links TRBV5-6 with TRBJ2-3; tentatively, D is TRBD2 (6 bases). Germline CDR1 reads SGHDT; CDR2 reads YYEEEE. Trimming took 5 bases from V and 2 from J, leaving 18 bases between them. This CDR3 is 16 amino acids long. CDR3 amino acids: CASRLYVGGPTDTQYF. The CDR3 DNA is TGTGCCAGCAGATTGTACGTGGGAGGCCCCACAGATACGCAGTATTTT.

The table lists this clonotype with a few counts. The chain combines TRBV28 with TRBJ2-1, with a tentative D call TRBD2 (5 bases). Per germline, CDR1 MDHEN and CDR2 SYDVKM. V lost 8 bases, J lost 0 bases, and 14 bases lay in between. This CDR3 is 15 amino acids long. The CDR3 region has the DNA TGTGCCAGCGTTACGGGCGGGCGCTCCTACAATGAGCAGTTCTTC. The encoded protein is CASVTGGRSYNEQFF.

V usage is TRBV7-9 and J usage is TRBJ2-6, with TRBD1 matching over 8 bases. V shed 8 bases, J shed 1 base, and the junction held 10 bases outside the gene matches. CDR3 size: 17 residues. Germline V gene lookup returns CDR1 SEHNR and CDR2 FQNEAQ (reference sequence). The CDR3 bases are TGTGCCAGCCAAAGGAACAGGGGGAGTTCTGGGGCCAACGTCCTGACTTTC. Translating it yields CASQRNRGSSGANVLTF. The full variable domain, its missing parts supplied by reference TRBV7-9 and TRBJ2-6, is DTGVSQNPRHKITKRGQNVTFRCDPISEHNRLYWYRQTLGQGPEFLTYFQNEAQLEKSRLLSDRFSAERPKGSFSTLEIQRTEQGDSAMYLCASQRNRGSSGANVLTFGAGSRLTVL.

For the CDR3, the DNA is TGTGCCAGCTCACCACAGACAGGGCGGGACACTGAAGCTTTCTTT. Protein product: CASSPQTGRDTEAFF. The chain is built from TRBV18 and TRBJ1-1; 7 nucleotides agree with TRBD1. Germline loops: CDR1 KGHSH, CDR2 LQKENI. CDR3 length equals 15 residues. V gave up 1 base and J gave up 3 bases; unmatched junction bases: 5.

The sample holds many counts of this clonotype. The rearrangement links TRBV5-1 to TRBJ2-1; 8 nucleotides match TRBD1. Germline V CDR1 and CDR2: SGHRS, YFSETQ. After removal of 4 bases from V and 3 bases from J, the junction contained 3 bases not matched to a gene. The CDR3 loop spans 14 amino acids. CDR3 in amino acids: CASSGQGYYNEQFF. DNA of the CDR3: TGCGCCAGCAGCGGACAGGGTTACTACAATGAGCAGTTCTTC.

The CDR3 region is CAWSSGQGAFNEQFF. DNA for the CDR3: TGTGCCTGGTCCTCGGGACAGGGGGCTTTTAATGAGCAGTTCTTC. The gene calls are TRBV30 and TRBJ2-1; 12 bases align to TRBD1. The length of the CDR3 is 15 residues. The junction had 9 bases not matched to a gene; V was cut back by 5 bases and J by 7 bases. The germline gives CDR1 GTSNPN, CDR2 SVGIG (reference sequence).

The chain carries TRBV5-5 and TRBJ2-7; D possibly corresponds to TRBD2 (5 bases). Germline assignment: CDR1 SGHKS and CDR2 YYEKEE (reference sequence). The CDR3 runs 14 residues. The V end was cut by 0 bases, the J end by 3 bases, with 10 bases between. The CDR3 nucleotides read TGTGCCAGCAGCTTGGATCCGGGGAGCTACGAGCAGTACTTC. Its translation is CASSLDPGSYEQYF.

This clonotype was detected ten times or more. The chain uses TRBV7-2 and TRBJ1-1; D remains ambiguous. The CDR3 runs 14 residues. V lost 4 bases to trimming and J lost 3 bases, with 12 bases between them. Germline CDR1 reads SGHTA; CDR2 reads FQGNSA. CDR3 protein: CASSSRPGHTEAFF. The CDR3 DNA reads TGTGCCAGCAGCTCCCGCCCAGGCCACACTGAAGCTTTCTTT.

This clonotype was detected only a few times. V and J are TRBV4-2 and TRBJ1-5; D is perhaps TRBD1 (5 bases). V shed 0 bases and J shed 1 base, with 10 bases lying between them. The CDR3 contains 16 residues. Germline loops: CDR1 LGHNA, CDR2 YNFKEQ. The CDR3 here is CASSQDPDRSNQPQHF. The CDR3 DNA reads as TGTGCCAGCAGCCAAGATCCTGACAGAAGCAATCAGCCCCAGCATTTT.

This clonotype was detected many times. The chain recombines TRBV12-2 with TRBJ2-7. TRBV12-2 is shown as a pseudogene. The CDR3 consists of 14 residues. CDR3 coding DNA: TGTGCAAGTCGCTTTGGGCAGACTGAATACGAGCAGTACTTC. Translated, it gives CASRFGQTEYEQYF.

The genes are TRBV20-1 and TRBJ2-1; the D gene could be TRBD1 or TRBD2 (5 bases each). The ends were cut back, 4 bases at V and 1 base at J, with 17 bases in the middle. CDR1 is DFQATT and CDR2 is SNEGSKA in the germline V gene (reference sequence). The CDR3 loop spans 16 amino acids. CDR3 DNA sequence: TGCAGTGCTATCGGGGCCGACAGTACGTCCTACAATGAGCAGTTCTTC. Translation: CSAIGADSTSYNEQFF.

This clonotype was seen repeatedly, ten times or more. The chain is built from TRBV7-2 and TRBJ2-1; 8 nucleotides agree with TRBD1. With 5 bases clipped from V and 9 bases from J, the junction kept 12 bases outside the gene matches. Germline lookup yields CDR1 SGHTA and CDR2 FQGNSA. This CDR3 contains 15 residues. Written as DNA, the CDR3 is TGTGCCAGCAGCCCCCAGGGGGCAGGGGGGTTTGAGCAGTTCTTC. It specifies CASSPQGAGGFEQFF.

In this sample, this clonotype turned up a few times. The V call is TRBV27, the J call TRBJ2-2, with D maybe TRBD2 (5 bases). The CDR3 is made up of 14 amino acids. Germline values: CDR1 MNHEY, CDR2 SMNVEV (reference sequence). V gave up 5 bases and J gave up 3 bases, with 10 bases separating them. The CDR3 protein is CASSPDYYTGELFF. DNA of the CDR3: TGTGCCAGCAGTCCCGACTACTACACCGGGGAGCTGTTTTTT.

This clonotype was picked up a small number of times. The chain carries TRBV5-1 and TRBJ2-1; D might be TRBD2 (5 bases). V was shortened by 7 bases and J by 4 bases, with 15 bases between the two germline ends. Per the germline V gene, CDR1 is SGHRS and CDR2 is YFSETQ. The CDR3 is 14 amino acids. CDR3 in DNA: TGCGCCAGCGGGTCAGGTAGCGAGTACAATGAGCAGTTCTTC. Amino acids: CASGSGSEYNEQFF.

This clonotype was counted many times. V and J are TRBV3-1 and TRBJ2-4, with D unclear. The CDR3 is 13 residues long. Germline V CDR1 and CDR2: LGHDT, YNNKEL (reference sequence). The V and J ends lost 4 bases and 1 base respectively, with 5 bases between them. The CDR3 protein is CASSPDAKNIQYF. The DNA of the CDR3 is TGTGCCAGCAGCCCCGATGCCAAAAACATTCAGTACTTC. Variable domain in full (rest from reference TRBV3-1 and TRBJ2-4): DTAVSQTPKYLVTQMGNDKSIKCEQNLGHDTMYWYKQDSKKFLKIMFSYNNKELIINETVPNRFSPKSPDKAHLNLHINSLELGDSAVYFCASSPDAKNIQYFGAGTRLSVL.

This clonotype came up many times. CDR3 DNA: TGTGCCAGCAGGCCACCGGGACTAGCGGGAGACGAGCAGTACTTC. Translation gives CASRPPGLAGDEQYF. This chain connects TRBV12-3 or TRBV12-4 to TRBJ2-7; 14 bases fit TRBD2. The CDR3 is made up of 15 amino acids. V trimming: 6 bases; J trimming: 5 bases; junction bases outside the gene matches: 6.